The 21 T cell receptor beta chains below come from one sample, sequenced in a study of blood T cells in healthy people across ages. Next came a second PCR, run for about 6 to 11 cycles, which used a sample-barcoded 5' primer along with a J-beta primer mix. In TCRdb, the 5' RACE reads were re-called with MiXCR into one record per CDR3 protein. Here the sample spans hundreds of thousands of distinct CDR3 sequences, around 43% being singletons. The source material was blood. The receptors come from a man aged 60 to 75 in good health.

The chain carries TRBV3-1 and TRBJ2-7; TRBD1 agrees at 7 bases. V shed 3 bases, J shed 3 bases, and the junction held 8 bases outside the gene matches. The V gene's germline CDR1 is LGHDT and CDR2 YNNKEL (reference sequence). The CDR3 spans 15 residues. CDR3 region: CASSQGTVRIYEQYF. The CDR3 DNA is TGTGCCAGCAGCCAGGGGACAGTGAGGATCTACGAGCAGTACTTC.

V and J are TRBV3-1 and TRBJ2-7, with 7 bases fitting TRBD1. This CDR3 is 19 amino acids long. Germline CDR1 LGHDT, CDR2 YNNKEL (reference sequence). V dropped 0 bases and J dropped 2; count of bases not matched to a gene: 16. CDR3 nucleotide sequence: TGTGCCAGCAGCCAAGAACTCGCGACAGGGCCTCATCTTACCTACGAGCAGTACTTC. It specifies CASSQELATGPHLTYEQYF.

This chain links TRBV6-2 or TRBV6-3 with TRBJ2-1, with 10 bases aligning to TRBD1. The germline gives CDR1 MNHEY, CDR2 SVGEGT. CDR3 length: 15 residues. V gave up 5 bases and J gave up 6 bases; unmatched junction bases: 7. CDR3 residues: CASSLIRDRGNEQFF. The DNA of the CDR3 is TGTGCCAGCAGTCTCATCCGGGACAGGGGCAATGAGCAGTTCTTC.

V gene TRBV6-2 or TRBV6-3 combines with J gene TRBJ2-3, with 10 bases fitting TRBD1. V dropped 8 bases and J dropped 3; count of bases not matched to a gene: 8. From germline, CDR1 is MNHEY and CDR2 SVGEGT. The CDR3 loop spans 15 amino acids. CDR3 nucleotide sequence: TGTGCCAGCCTCGATGGGACAGGGGCGACAGATACGCAGTATTTT. Protein sequence: CASLDGTGATDTQYF.

This clonotype appeared a few times. The rearrangement joins TRBV7-6 to TRBJ2-3; tentatively, D is TRBD2 (6 bases). The CDR3 has 15 residues. Germline values: CDR1 SGHVS, CDR2 FNYEAQ. V gave up 4 bases and J gave up 6 bases, with 17 bases separating them. CDR3 in DNA: TGTGCCAGCAGCTCTCCGGGTTCAGGGACTGATACGCAGTATTTT. This translates into CASSSPGSGTDTQYF. Full variable domain (missing parts from reference TRBV7-6 and TRBJ2-3): GAGVSQSPRYKVTKRGQDVALRCDPISGHVSLYWYRQALGQGPEFLTYFNYEAQQDKSGLPNDRFSAERPEGSISTLTIQRTEQRDSAMYRCASSSPGSGTDTQYFGPGTRLTVL.

The rearrangement links TRBV5-5 to TRBJ2-1; TRBD2 aligns across 11 bases. V shed 9 bases and J 4 bases; nucleotides not matched to a gene: 9. CDR1 and CDR2 from the germline V gene are SGHKS and YYEKEE (reference sequence). The CDR3 has 15 amino acids. CDR3 in amino acids: CATEPTSGGYNEQFF. The CDR3 coding sequence is TGTGCCACCGAACCCACTAGCGGGGGATACAATGAGCAGTTCTTC.

As for this clonotype: With a much larger clone just one base away, this may be a read error. This chain uses TRBV10-3 with TRBJ2-4; D gene uncertain. This CDR3 spans 13 amino acids. V lost 2 bases to trimming and J lost 13 bases, with 15 bases between them. Germline V gene sequence: CDR1 ENHRY, CDR2 SYGVKD. DNA of the CDR3: TGTGCCATCAGTGAGACCCTGAACTACAAGCAGTACTTC. It is translated as CAISETLNYKQYF.

This chain connects TRBV7-2 to TRBJ2-5; D is possibly TRBD1 (5 bases). The CDR3 is made up of 14 amino acids. Germline V gene lookup returns CDR1 SGHTA and CDR2 FQGNSA. Trimming took 5 bases from V and 0 from J, leaving 10 bases between them. The CDR3 here is CASSHRMYQETQYF. The CDR3 DNA sequence: TGTGCCAGCAGCCACAGGATGTACCAAGAGACCCAGTACTTC.

Details on this clonotype: Its ends do not fully match the called genes, so a read error is possible. The V gene is TRBV14, the J gene TRBJ2-7, with 7 nucleotides matching TRBD2. Matching the DNA end better, TRBJ2-5 makes the J call doubtful. The germline V gene has CDR1 SGHDN and CDR2 FVKESK. This CDR3 is 17 amino acids long. The DNA of the CDR3 is TGTGCCGGCAGCCAAGCTCGTCCAGCGGGGCATCAAGAGACCCAGTACTTC. Its translation is CAGSQARPAGHQETQYF.

This clonotype has just a few counts. This rearrangement joins TRBV5-1 to TRBJ2-7; tentatively, D is TRBD2 (6 bases). The V gene's germline CDR1 is SGHRS and CDR2 YFSETQ. The CDR3 contains 14 residues. The ends were cut back, 2 bases at V and 2 bases at J, with 11 bases in the middle. The CDR3 spells CASSFDGSPYEQYF. CDR3 coding DNA: TGCGCCAGCAGCTTTGACGGGAGTCCCTACGAGCAGTACTTC.

This rearrangement joins TRBV9 to TRBJ2-4; the D is unclear. The DNA end favors TRBJ2-7, so the J call may be wrong. CDR1 is SGDLS, CDR2 YYNGEE, per germline. The CDR3 spans 14 residues. The CDR3 DNA is TGTGCCAGCAGCGTAGACAGTACGTCCTACGAGCAGTACTTC. Protein product: CASSVDSTSYEQYF.

CDR3 sequence (DNA): TGCGCGAACAATCTTGATAGCGGCGATGGGGAGTGCTACAATGAGCAGTTCTTC. Protein product: CANNLDSGDGECYNEQFF. V gene TRBV4-3 combines with J gene TRBJ2-1; D may be TRBD2 (6 bases). From germline, CDR1 is LGHNA and CDR2 YSLEER. The CDR3 runs to 18 residues.

The V call is TRBV6-2 or TRBV6-3, the J call TRBJ2-6; possibly TRBD1 for D (5 bases). The V end lost 2 bases, the J end lost 0 bases, and 17 bases lay between the germline ends. CDR1 and CDR2 (germline): MNHEY, SVGEGT. The CDR3 is 19 amino acids. The CDR3 loop reads CASSYTKGSPNSGANVLTF. DNA of the CDR3: TGTGCCAGCAGTTACACCAAGGGGTCCCCAAACTCTGGGGCCAACGTCCTGACTTTC.

This rearrangement joins TRBV5-6 to TRBJ2-7, with 12 nucleotides matching TRBD2. CDR1 and CDR2 from the germline V gene are SGHDT and YYEEEE. This CDR3 is built from 19 residues. The V gene end was trimmed by 0 bases and the J gene end by 3 bases; junction bases not matched to a gene: 13. The CDR3 DNA follows: TGTGCCAGCAGCTTGGGGTTTACTAGCGGGGGGCCAACGGTCTACGAGCAGTACTTC. Its translation is CASSLGFTSGGPTVYEQYF.

The V gene is TRBV14, the J gene TRBJ2-4; the match to TRBD1 covers 8 bases. The CDR3 covers 15 residues. Germline CDR1 is SGHDN and CDR2 is FVKESK. V lost 5 bases and J lost 8; bases outside the gene matches: 11. The CDR3 DNA follows: TGTGCCAGCAGCGATTCCGACAGGGGATCCTACATTCAGTACTTC. This gives the protein CASSDSDRGSYIQYF.

This clonotype showed up just a few times. The chain couples TRBV21-1 to TRBJ2-1; the table calls TRBD2, which could not be checked here. TRBV21-1 is a listed pseudogene. This CDR3 region has 16 residues. CDR3 coding DNA: TGTGCCAGCAGCAAAGGGCCCCTCCGATACTACAATGAGCAGTTCTTC. As protein: CASSKGPLRYYNEQFF.

This clonotype has at least ten counts. The chain has TRBV5-6 and TRBJ1-2; tentative D call: TRBD1 (6 bases). V dropped 0 bases and J dropped 8 bases, with 11 bases sitting between them. In germline, CDR1 is SGHDT, CDR2 YYEEEE. CDR3 size: 13 residues. The CDR3, as DNA: TGTGCCAGCAGCTTGGATCGGGGGCACGGCTACACCTTC. Its protein product is CASSLDRGHGYTF.

The rearrangement links TRBV3-1 to TRBJ2-1, with TRBD2 matching 12 bases. V was pared by 3 bases and J by 8 bases, with 8 bases of the junction left unmatched. The CDR3 consists of 16 residues. Germline loops: CDR1 LGHDT, CDR2 YNNKEL (reference sequence). The CDR3 DNA is TGTGCCAGCAGCCATCACACTAGCGGGGGGCCCGATGAGCAGTTCTTC. This encodes CASSHHTSGGPDEQFF.

The chain has TRBV21-1 and TRBJ2-3; the table assigns TRBD2, which was not confirmed against the DNA. TRBV21-1 is a pseudogene segment. The CDR3 totals 16 residues. The CDR3 spells CASSKESGREEDTQYF. DNA for the CDR3: TGTGCCAGCAGCAAAGAGAGCGGCAGGGAGGAAGATACGCAGTATTTT.

This chain connects TRBV20-1 to TRBJ2-5; D is undetermined. The V gene lost 5 bases and the J gene lost 11 bases, with 27 bases spanning the gap. Germline loops: CDR1 DFQATT, CDR2 SNEGSKA (reference sequence). This CDR3 comprises 15 residues. Here the CDR3 reads CSAWVANSMGNEQYF. The CDR3 nucleotides are TGCAGTGCTTGGGTGGCCAATTCAATGGGCAATGAGCAGTACTTC.

This clonotype has a handful of counts. This sequence joins TRBV10-2 and TRBJ2-5; D might be TRBD1 or TRBD2, each matching 6 bases. The CDR3 sequence is 14 residues long. From germline, CDR1 is WSHSY and CDR2 SAAADI. Trimming stripped 6 bases from V and 2 bases from J, with 13 bases between. The CDR3 protein is CASSYSGAQETQYF. The CDR3 nucleotides read TGCGCCAGCAGCTACTCGGGGGCGCAAGAGACCCAGTACTTC.